The clone carrying this T cell receptor beta chain was seen a few times. The data derive from a study of T-cell reconstitution after alpha-beta-depleted transplantation in children. Per the germline V gene, CDR1 is SEHNR and CDR2 is FQNEAQ (reference sequence). With V trimmed by 4 bases and J by 5 bases, 10 bases remained unmatched. The CDR3 has 15 amino acids. Unique molecular identifiers were used in preparing the TCRbeta library. Via MiXCR, TCRdb re-called the PCR reads, giving one row per CDR3 protein. The sample records a few hundred thousand distinct CDR3 sequences, about 18% being singletons. The sample in question was PBMCs from the stem cell graft donor, obtained from the stem cell graft. The source is a human donor who donated a stem cell graft to a child with acute lymphoblastic leukemia. The V call is TRBV7-9, the J call TRBJ2-5; 7 bases fit TRBD1. This chain's CDR3 is CASSSWTGSTETQYF. The CDR3 nucleotides are TGTGCCAGCAGCTCCTGGACAGGTTCGACGGAGACCCAGTACTTC.